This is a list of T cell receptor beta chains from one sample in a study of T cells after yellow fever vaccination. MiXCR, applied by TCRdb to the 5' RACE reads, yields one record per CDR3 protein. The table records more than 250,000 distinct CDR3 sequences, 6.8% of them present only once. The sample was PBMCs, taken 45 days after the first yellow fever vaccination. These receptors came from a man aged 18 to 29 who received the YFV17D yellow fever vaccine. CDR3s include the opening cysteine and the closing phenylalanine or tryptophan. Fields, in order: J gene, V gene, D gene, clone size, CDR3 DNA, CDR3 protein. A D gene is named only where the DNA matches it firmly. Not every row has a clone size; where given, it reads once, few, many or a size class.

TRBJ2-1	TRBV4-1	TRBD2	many	TGCGCCAGCAGCCAGAAAGCGGGGGCGTACAATGAGCAGTTCTTC	CASSQKAGAYNEQFF
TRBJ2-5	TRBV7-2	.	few	TGTGCCAGCAGCTTGGGCGCGGGCCCGGGCCGGGAGACCCAGTACTTC	CASSLGAGPGRETQYF
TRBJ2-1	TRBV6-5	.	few	TGTGCCAGCAGTTCGTGGGGTTCCGGGCTCAATGAGCAGTTCTTC	CASSSWGSGLNEQFF
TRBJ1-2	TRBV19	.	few	TGTGCCAGTAGGACAGTTTCAAACTATGGCTACACCTTC	CASRTVSNYGYTF
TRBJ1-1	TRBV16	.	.	TGTGCCAGCAGCCAATGGGACATCGGAGCTTTCTTT	CASSQWDIGAFF
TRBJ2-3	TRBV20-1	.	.	TGCAGTGCTGAGACAGGCACAGATACGCAGTATTTT	CSAETGTDTQYF
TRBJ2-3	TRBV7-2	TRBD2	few	TGTGCCAGCAGCCACTATAGCGGGGGCGGGACAGATACGCAGTATTTT	CASSHYSGGGTDTQYF
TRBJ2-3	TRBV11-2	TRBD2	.	TGTGCCAGCTTCAATAGCGGGGATAGCACAGATACGCAGTATTTT	CASFNSGDSTDTQYF
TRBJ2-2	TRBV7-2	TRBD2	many	TGTGCCAGCAGTTTAGGAGCGGGGACCGGGGAGCTGTTTTTT	CASSLGAGTGELFF
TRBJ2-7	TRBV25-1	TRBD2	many	TGTGCCAGCAGTGTTGCGGGGGGGGTCTACGAGCAGTACTTC	CASSVAGGVYEQYF
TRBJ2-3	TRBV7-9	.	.	TGTGCCAGCAGTTCCGGACTTAGCACAGATACGCAGTATTTT	CASSSGLSTDTQYF
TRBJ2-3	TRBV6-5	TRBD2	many	TGTGCCAGCAGTTCCTACACTAGCGGGGGGACGTATTTT	CASSSYTSGGTYF
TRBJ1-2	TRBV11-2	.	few	TGTGCCAGCAGCTTAGTGGCGGAGCGGGGCTACACCTTC	CASSLVAERGYTF
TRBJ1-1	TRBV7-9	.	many	TGTGCCAGCAGCTTAGCGCTAGGGCTGAACACTGAAGCTTTCTTT	CASSLALGLNTEAFF
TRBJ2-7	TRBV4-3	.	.	TGCGCCAGCAGCCAAGATGGTTTTTGGAGGACCGCTAAGAGGGTAGAGCAGTACTTC	CASSQDGFWRTAKRVEQYF
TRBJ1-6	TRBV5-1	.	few	TGCGCCAGCAGCTTTACAGCGGGGGTGAATTCACCCCTCCACTTT	CASSFTAGVNSPLHF
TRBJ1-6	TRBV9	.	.	TGTGCCAGCAGCGTAGCCCCGGCAGACAGTAATTCACCCCTCCACTTT	CASSVAPADSNSPLHF
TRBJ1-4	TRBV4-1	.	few	TGCGCCAGCAGCCAAGTTCGGGGGGCTAAAAAACTGTTTTTT	CASSQVRGAKKLFF
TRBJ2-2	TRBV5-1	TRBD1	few	TGCGCCAGCAGCGTGGACAGGGCCAACACCGGGGAGCTGTTTTTT	CASSVDRANTGELFF
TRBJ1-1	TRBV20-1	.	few	TGCAGTGCTAGATCGGGACACCCGAACACTGAAGCTTTCTTT	CSARSGHPNTEAFF
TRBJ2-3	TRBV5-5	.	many	TGTGCCAGCCGGTTCCGTGATGGGGTAGTCACAGATACGCAGTATTTT	CASRFRDGVVTDTQYF
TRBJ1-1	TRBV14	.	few	TGTGCCAGCAGCCAAGTAGCGGGGATAGCTTTCTTT	CASSQVAGIAFF
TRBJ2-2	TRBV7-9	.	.	TGTGCCAGCAGCCGTTACACCCAACCCGCCGGGGAGCTGTTTTTT	CASSRYTQPAGELFF
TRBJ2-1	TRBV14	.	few	TGTGCCAGCAGCCAAGATCGACAGTACTACAATGAGCAGTTCTTC	CASSQDRQYYNEQFF